This TCR beta chain is from a study of blood T cell repertoires in COVID-19 (TCRdb year 2020). Study-wide context: The collaborator samples originated in the United States, Italy and Spain and spanned the acute and convalescent phases of COVID-19. Samples were obtained from the ongoing ImmuneRACE study (first 160 participants) and from over 1,000 subjects provided by 6 global collaborators. Where available, HLA class I and class II types were obtained from metadata supplied by the sample provider rather than from assay-based typing. The prospective study material was composed of cDNA or gDNA derived from T cells, B-cell-depleted T cells, or PBMCs. A de-identified subject ID, COVID-19 status, age in years and sex were almost always included in the sample metadata. Deeply sampled blood TCRbeta repertoires from subjects exposed to, actively infected with, or recovered from COVID-19 were included in the dataset. A freely available public database, intended as a resource for researchers studying the immune response to SARS-CoV-2, is where the repertoires were released.

TCRbeta CDR3 regions were amplified from genomic DNA by means of the immunoSEQ Assay, a bias-controlled multiplex PCR. The study's processing was this. Nucleated cell counts per sample were estimated from amplification of reference gene primers within the assay. To quantify the absolute abundance of each unique TCRbeta CDR3 rearrangement, sequence reads were collapsed and filtered. Productive Simpson clonality was computed per sample as the square root of Simpson's diversity index over productive rearrangements. As stored in TCRdb, this immuneACCESS dataset retains in-frame rearrangements with V and J assigned. A fraction of the clones does not appear; measured against another copy, unresolved V genes explain less than half of the discrepancy, and the remainder lacks a known reason. Clonal size and the V and J genes are those of that table, whereas D and trimming came from the DNA. For this sample there are some 40,000 clones; about 88% appear just once. The ten biggest clones cover roughly 19% of the sample.

The collaborating institutions used their own protocols to collect whole blood in K2EDTA tubes. Collaborator samples were shipped for TCRbeta analysis as frozen whole blood, isolated PBMCs, or DNA extracted from either sample type. Broad study findings and their caveats: The amount of clinical and demographic metadata varied by source and participant and was provided uncurated.

Per the germline V gene, MGHRA is the CDR1 and YSYEKL is the CDR2. Including the terminal cysteine and phenylalanine, the CDR3 comprises 16 residues. This entry keeps only the CDR3 DNA: 48 bases, framed from base 1. The junction carries 16 bases between V and J, which are trimmed by 0 bases and 7 bases respectively. This clone has just one count. The specificity of this receptor is unknown. Base-call qualities are not available, and no considerably larger clone is one nucleotide away. The rearrangement combines TRBV4-1 with TRBJ2-1; possibly the D gene is TRBD2, per 6 matching bases. The sequencing input was peripheral blood. This sequence originates from a man in his sixties or seventies with acute or convalescent COVID-19. The CDR3 protein sequence reads: CASSQDTGAGGNEQFF. The sequenced DNA: TGCGCCAGCAGCCAAGATACCGGGGCTGGGGGGAATGAGCAGTTCTTC.